This note documents a single TCR beta chain sequence. What it binds is not known. The entry originates in a study of PD-1 blockade in classical Hodgkin lymphoma. General study results and limits: There remain no defined causes for the repertoire differences, which possibly reflect disease activity or prior therapy. Newly diagnosed patients had baseline TCR diversity that was reportedly lower than that of healthy donors. A significant rise in TCR diversity was seen by C4D1 for CD4+ cells but not for CD8+ cells.

The assay was immunoSEQ multiplex PCR, and TCRdb's table has in-frame clones only and misses some. The table shows some 13,000 clones, with about 80% occurring only once. Time point: cycle 4 day 1 (C4D1), after five to seven weeks of nivolumab. Autologous stem cell transplantation was followed by relapse in every patient, and brentuximab vedotin exposure varied. From thawed PBMCs, CD4+ T cells were purified using magnetic negative selection. Sequencing was performed on CD4+ T cells from blood, taken before the fourth cycle of nivolumab. The TCR sequence derives from a human donor with classical Hodgkin lymphoma.

The CDR3 nucleotides are TGTGCCAGCAGTTCCCGGACTAGGGCCGGGGAGCTGTTTTTT. Its translation is CASSSRTRAGELFF. The chain recombines TRBV27 with TRBJ2-2, with 7 bases matching TRBD2. Germline CDR1 MNHEY, CDR2 SMNVEV (reference sequence). V shed 4 bases and J 6 bases; nucleotides not matched to a gene: 5. CDR3 size: 14 residues.